Shown below are 32 T cell receptor beta chains from a single sample sequenced in a study of shared clonotypes between healthy human individuals (dated by TCRdb to the early 2020s). Libraries were prepared through the immunoSEQ multiplex PCR assay. This is the immuneACCESS table as TCRdb keeps it, with only in-frame sequences that have V and J called. A part of the clones is gone; compared with another copy, unresolved V genes explain less than half, and the rest is unexplained. Counted in this sample were roughly 640,000 clones; roughly 97% of them appeared once. In total, the top ten clones hold around 0.058% of the sample. Sequencing was done on a sample of naive CD4+ T cells sorted from blood. The meaning of the sample's cell subset or site label: CD45RA+ positively selected. These receptors came from a woman aged 25 to 39 in good health.

As to this clone: Other DNA sequences within the sample encode an identical CDR3. The chain has TRBV5-1 and TRBJ2-7; TRBD2 aligns across 11 bases. Germline trimming cut 4 bases from V and 3 bases from J; bases unmatched to any gene: 3. Germline assignment: CDR1 SGHRS and CDR2 YFSETQ. This CDR3 is 14 amino acids long. In DNA form, the CDR3 reads TGCGCCAGCAGCCTACTAGCGGGAGACTACGAGCAGTACTTC. This codes for CASSLLAGDYEQYF.

The chain couples TRBV28 to TRBJ2-3; 8 bases fit TRBD2. Germline V lookup: CDR1 MDHEN, CDR2 SYDVKM. The V gene end was trimmed by 7 bases and the J gene end by 10 bases; junction bases not matched to a gene: 10. The CDR3 length is 13 residues. The CDR3 spells CASTSSGAGAQYF. In DNA form, the CDR3 reads TGTGCCAGCACTTCTAGTGGAGCGGGAGCGCAGTATTTT.

J is TRBJ2-1 and V is TRBV19; D is perhaps TRBD1 or TRBD2 (5 bases each). Trimming removed 7 bases at V and 0 bases at J, with 22 bases between. Germline assignment: CDR1 LNHDA and CDR2 SQIVND (reference sequence). The CDR3 is 18 residues long. The CDR3: CASIKTAPGTSSYNEQFF. In nucleotides, the CDR3 is TGTGCCAGTATTAAAACCGCCCCCGGGACCAGCTCCTACAATGAGCAGTTCTTC. Drawing the rest from reference TRBV19 and TRBJ2-1, the complete variable domain is DGGITQSPKYLFRKEGQNVTLSCEQNLNHDAMYWYRQDPGQGLRLIYYSQIVNDFQKGDIAEGYSVSREKKESFPLTVTSAQKNPTAFYLCASIKTAPGTSSYNEQFFGPGTRLTVL.

The chain carries TRBV7-3 and TRBJ2-3; TRBD2 matches 9 bases. The germline gives CDR1 SGHTA, CDR2 FQGTGA. The CDR3 runs 14 residues. With V trimmed by 5 bases and J by 7 bases, 7 bases remained unmatched. The CDR3 sequence: CASSPQREEYTQYF. In nucleotides, the CDR3 is TGTGCCAGCAGCCCCCAGCGGGAGGAATATACGCAGTATTTT.

The chain uses TRBV2 and TRBJ2-7; 7 nucleotides match TRBD1. The ends lost 6 bases at V and 3 bases at J; junction bases unmatched: 14. CDR1 is SNHLY, CDR2 FYNNEI, per germline. The CDR3 is 16 residues long. In nucleotides, the CDR3 is TGTGCCAGCAGGAGGGAATCCGGGACAGCTATCTACGAGCAGTACTTC. Its protein product is CASRRESGTAIYEQYF.

The genes are TRBV7-2 and TRBJ2-7; D is undetermined. The V end lost 6 bases, the J end lost 4 bases, and 13 bases lay between the germline ends. Looked up from germline, CDR1 is SGHTA and CDR2 is FQGNSA. This CDR3 has 13 amino acids. This CDR3 is CASRSYPRYEQYF. Here the CDR3 DNA reads TGTGCCAGCAGGTCCTACCCCAGGTACGAGCAGTACTTC.

The J gene is TRBJ2-5, the V gene TRBV30, with unresolved D. Trimming stripped 3 bases from V and 5 bases from J, with 4 bases between. The germline V gene encodes CDR1 GTSNPN and CDR2 SVGIG (reference sequence). The CDR3 spans 10 residues. The CDR3 region is CAWRRETQYF. The DNA of the CDR3 is TGTGCCTGGAGAAGGGAGACCCAGTACTTC.

The V and J genes are TRBV11-3 and TRBJ2-2; D may be TRBD1 (7 bases). CDR1 is SGHNT, CDR2 YENEEA, per germline. This CDR3 is built from 15 residues. Trimming stripped 4 bases from V and 3 bases from J, with 12 bases between. CDR3 in amino acids: CASSSSRGDTGELFF. CDR3 sequence (DNA): TGTGCCAGCAGCTCGTCCAGGGGGGACACCGGGGAGCTGTTTTTT.

The J gene is TRBJ2-1, the V gene TRBV19; TRBD2 matches at 9 bases. Germline V lookup: CDR1 LNHDA, CDR2 SQIVND (reference sequence). V shed 8 bases, J shed 9 bases, and the junction held 14 bases outside the gene matches. The CDR3 is 15 amino acids. DNA of the CDR3: TGTGCCAGTGGACCTAGCGGGAAGCCAGCGGGTGAGCAGTTCTTC. Amino acid sequence: CASGPSGKPAGEQFF.

The chain carries TRBV28 and TRBJ2-5, with D perhaps being TRBD1 or TRBD2 (6 bases each). Germline V gene sequence: CDR1 MDHEN, CDR2 SYDVKM. V was trimmed by 6 bases and J by 5 bases, leaving 19 bases between them. The CDR3 length is 15 residues. In nucleotides, the CDR3 is TGTGCCAGCAGCGCCGGGGGCAGACCGTCCGAGACCCAGTACTTC. This translates into CASSAGGRPSETQYF.

The genes are TRBV29-1 and TRBJ2-3, with 12 bases matching TRBD2. The V and J ends lost 5 bases and 3 bases, in that order; junction bases with no gene match: 3. The CDR3 is 14 residues long. Germline-derived CDR1 and CDR2 are SQVTM and ANQGSEA. The CDR3 spells CSVYTSGRTDTQYF. The CDR3 DNA reads TGCAGCGTTTATACTAGCGGGAGGACAGATACGCAGTATTTT.

The V and J genes are TRBV7-6 and TRBJ2-2, with 7 bases fitting TRBD2. The CDR3 totals 17 residues. Germline assignment: CDR1 SGHVS and CDR2 FNYEAQ. V gave up 4 bases and J gave up 5 bases; unmatched junction bases: 13. CDR3 nucleotide sequence: TGTGCCAGCAGCTCACAACTCCCTAGCGGCTATACCGGGGAGCTGTTTTTT. It is translated as CASSSQLPSGYTGELFF.

The chain joins TRBV5-8 to TRBJ2-7, with 12 bases that match TRBD2. The CDR3 loop spans 17 amino acids. CDR1 is SGHTS and CDR2 is YDEGEE in the germline V gene. V dropped 4 bases and J dropped 5; count of bases not matched to a gene: 13. CDR3 sequence reads: CASSPDFLAGGGHEQYF. The CDR3 DNA reads TGTGCCAGCAGCCCAGACTTCCTAGCGGGAGGGGGACACGAGCAGTACTTC.

The genes are TRBV5-8 and TRBJ2-2; 7 nucleotides line up with TRBD1. The junction had 6 bases not matched to a gene; V was cut back by 4 bases and J by 3 bases. The CDR3 runs to 15 residues. Per the germline V gene, CDR1 is SGHTS and CDR2 is YDEGEE. CDR3 sequence: CASSPGQGDTGELFF. The CDR3 DNA is TGTGCCAGCAGCCCTGGGCAGGGGGACACCGGGGAGCTGTTTTTT. Looking up the rest from reference TRBV5-8 and TRBJ2-2 gives the full variable domain: EAGVTQSPTHLIKTRGQQATLRCSPISGHTSVYWYQQALGLGLQFLLWYDEGEERNRGNFPPRFSGRQFPNYSSELNVNALELEDSALYLCASSPGQGDTGELFFGEGSRLTVL.

This clone was observed once. The rearrangement joins TRBV30 to TRBJ1-2, with D possibly being TRBD1 (5 bases). CDR1 GTSNPN and CDR2 SVGIG come from the germline V gene (reference sequence). The CDR3 spans 14 residues. V gave up 2 bases and J gave up 3 bases, with 13 bases separating them. The CDR3 sequence: CAWSRWDFHYGYTF. The DNA of the CDR3 is TGTGCCTGGAGTCGGTGGGACTTCCACTATGGCTACACCTTC.

The CDR3 region has the DNA TGTGCCAGCGGCGCCATAAGCTCTGGAAACACCATATATTTT. Protein product: CASGAISSGNTIYF. The chain is built from TRBV2 and TRBJ1-3; no definite D call. The CDR3 length is 14 residues. Germline V CDR1 and CDR2: SNHLY, FYNNEI. The V gene lost 8 bases and the J gene lost 0 bases, with 11 bases spanning the gap.

This rearrangement joins TRBV2 to TRBJ1-3, with D possibly matching TRBD1 (5 bases). The CDR3 is 14 residues long. From germline, CDR1 is SNHLY and CDR2 FYNNEI. The V end lost 6 bases, the J end lost 0 bases, and 9 bases lay between the germline ends. CDR3: CASRQALSGNTIYF. In DNA form, the CDR3 reads TGTGCCAGCAGACAGGCCCTCTCTGGAAACACCATATATTTT.

The chain employs TRBV18 and TRBJ1-1; D is unclear. The V end was cut by 6 bases, the J end by 0 bases, with 14 bases between. This CDR3 spans 15 amino acids. Germline V gene sequence: CDR1 KGHSH, CDR2 LQKENI. The chain's CDR3 is CASSPVEVLNTEAFF. The CDR3 nucleotides read TGTGCCAGCTCCCCGGTCGAGGTTTTGAACACTGAAGCTTTCTTT.

The rearrangement links TRBV7-1 to TRBJ2-7, with 8 bases matching TRBD2. TRBV7-1 is filed as an ORF, its function uncertain. This CDR3 contains 15 residues. Trimming cost V 5 bases and J 0 bases; bases outside gene matches: 6. As DNA, the CDR3 is TGTGCCAGCAGCCTGACTAGCGTATCCTCCTACGAGCAGTACTTC. It encodes CASSLTSVSSYEQYF.

About this clone itself: This sample includes further DNA sequences coding for the same CDR3. V gene TRBV5-1 combines with J gene TRBJ1-4; D is possibly TRBD1 (5 bases). The CDR3 sequence is 14 residues long. Per the germline V gene, CDR1 is SGHRS and CDR2 is YFSETQ. The V and J ends lost 4 bases and 4 bases respectively, with 11 bases between them. In DNA form, the CDR3 reads TGCGCCAGCAGCCTCTCTGGGGGTAATGAAAAACTGTTTTTT. Its protein product is CASSLSGGNEKLFF.

This chain connects TRBV28 to TRBJ1-5; D gene uncertain. Germline V lookup: CDR1 MDHEN, CDR2 SYDVKM. The CDR3 spans 12 residues. Trimming removed 3 bases at V and 5 bases at J, with 5 bases between. The CDR3 DNA reads as TGTGCCAGCAGTTTTAGTTATCAGCCCCAGCATTTT. Translated: CASSFSYQPQHF.

This chain links TRBV7-9 with TRBJ2-7, with D perhaps matching TRBD2 (5 bases). The CDR3 runs 12 residues. Trimming removed 2 bases at V and 11 bases at J, with 13 bases between. Germline V gene lookup returns CDR1 SEHNR and CDR2 FQNEAQ (reference sequence). The chain's CDR3 is CASSLHREKKYF. CDR3 sequence (DNA): TGTGCCAGCAGCTTACACCGGGAAAAGAAGTACTTC.

This chain uses TRBV5-1 with TRBJ2-7; 10 bases are shared with TRBD1. The germline gives CDR1 SGHRS, CDR2 YFSETQ. The V segment lost 3 bases and the J segment 4 bases; nucleotides outside the gene matches: 7. The CDR3 totals 15 residues. The CDR3 nucleotides read TGCGCCAGCAGCTGGGGGACAGGGGATCGATACGAGCAGTACTTC. This translates into CASSWGTGDRYEQYF.

The chain joins TRBV5-1 to TRBJ2-7; 9 nucleotides line up with TRBD1. The trim removed 4 bases at V and 2 bases at J, leaving 10 bases unmatched. This CDR3 is 16 amino acids long. Germline values: CDR1 SGHRS, CDR2 YFSETQ. CDR3 sequence (DNA): TGCGCCAGCAGCGGGGGCCGGGACAGGGTGGCCTACGAGCAGTACTTC. Translating gives CASSGGRDRVAYEQYF. Full variable domain (rest looked up from reference TRBV5-1 and TRBJ2-7): KAGVTQTPRYLIKTRGQQVTLSCSPISGHRSVSWYQQTPGQGLQFLFEYFSETQRNKGNFPGRFSGRQFSNSRSEMNVSTLELGDSALYLCASSGGRDRVAYEQYFGPGTRLTVT.

This rearrangement joins TRBV28 to TRBJ1-4; weak D call: TRBD1 (5 bases). V was trimmed by 2 bases and J by 5 bases, leaving 12 bases between them. Germline lookup yields CDR1 MDHEN and CDR2 SYDVKM. This CDR3 is 15 amino acids long. CDR3 sequence: CASSLTGDGNEKLFF. The CDR3 nucleotides are TGTGCCAGCAGTTTAACGGGGGACGGCAATGAAAAACTGTTTTTT.

The V call is TRBV5-1, the J call TRBJ2-5; 8 positions agree with TRBD2. Germline V gene sequence: CDR1 SGHRS, CDR2 YFSETQ. Trimming cost V 0 bases and J 4 bases; bases outside gene matches: 5. There are 15 residues in the CDR3. CDR3 amino acids: CASSLGLASTETQYF. CDR3 nucleotides: TGCGCCAGCAGCTTGGGACTAGCGTCGACAGAGACCCAGTACTTC.

The chain carries TRBV10-2 and TRBJ2-2; 7 bases are shared with TRBD2. Per germline, CDR1 WSHSY and CDR2 SAAADI. J was trimmed by 5 bases and V by 5 bases; bases with no gene match: 11. There are 16 residues in the CDR3. The CDR3 sequence is CASSLTGGRGTGELFF. The CDR3 coding sequence is TGCGCCAGCAGTCTTACGGGAGGCCGAGGGACCGGGGAGCTGTTTTTT.

The chain recombines TRBV28 with TRBJ1-2; TRBD1 aligns across 7 bases. The trim removed 5 bases at V and 10 bases at J, leaving 10 bases unmatched. There are 13 residues in the CDR3. The germline V gene has CDR1 MDHEN and CDR2 SYDVKM. The CDR3 bases are TGTGCCAGCAGTCCCACCCGACAGGGATCCTACACCTTC. It translates to CASSPTRQGSYTF.

The genes are TRBV6-6 and TRBJ2-7; D is perhaps TRBD1 (5 bases). V shed 6 bases and J shed 3 bases, with 15 bases lying between them. CDR3 length: 14 amino acids. Germline CDR1 is MNHNY and CDR2 is SVGAGI (reference sequence). The CDR3 loop reads CASSYPGKGYEQYF. The CDR3 coding sequence is TGTGCCAGCAGCTACCCAGGGAAAGGCTACGAGCAGTACTTC.

This rearrangement joins TRBV18 to TRBJ2-7; D gene unclear. Germline V gene sequence: CDR1 KGHSH, CDR2 LQKENI. The V gene lost 3 bases and the J gene lost 2 bases, with 11 bases spanning the gap. This CDR3 region has 14 residues. CDR3 bases: TGTGCCAGCTCACCTATAAACCTGGCCTACGAGCAGTACTTC. Residues: CASSPINLAYEQYF.

This chain joins TRBV11-3 and TRBJ2-2, with D uncertain. This CDR3 has 15 amino acids. The V end lost 2 bases, the J end lost 0 bases, and 7 bases lay between the germline ends. Germline V gene lookup returns CDR1 SGHNT and CDR2 YENEEA. The chain's CDR3 is CASSLSGANTGELFF. CDR3 DNA sequence: TGTGCCAGCAGCTTATCAGGCGCGAACACCGGGGAGCTGTTTTTT.

V is TRBV28 and J is TRBJ2-7; 12 nucleotides align to TRBD1. The CDR3 extends over 19 amino acids. V was clipped by 5 bases and J by 6 bases; unmatched bases: 20. Germline CDR1 is MDHEN and CDR2 is SYDVKM. The CDR3 DNA is TGTGCCAGCAGTACCCGGGACAGGGGGCAAAGCGGGAGAGTCTCCGAGCAGTACTTC. Translated, it gives CASSTRDRGQSGRVSEQYF.